A single sample is the source of the 28 T cell receptor beta chains below, sequenced in a study of graft-versus-host responses after intestinal transplantation. No antigen is known for these receptors. Assay: immunoSEQ multiplex PCR; the TCRdb copy retains only in-frame clones and omits some. Among about 88,000 clones listed, around 93% were seen once. Sequences were derived from unstimulated CD4+ T cells sorted from spleen or lymph node cells, sampled before transplant. These receptor sequences come from a human donor who was the organ donor for an intestinal transplant.

The chain recombines TRBV18 with TRBJ1-2; D may be TRBD1 (6 bases). Deletions cut 3 bases from V and 7 bases from J, with 12 bases between. The CDR3 spans 13 residues. CDR1 and CDR2 (germline): KGHSH, LQKENI. The CDR3 DNA is TGTGCCAGCTCACCTATGACAGGTGGTGGCTACACCTTC. Amino acid sequence: CASSPMTGGGYTF.

This clone was detected a few times. The V and J genes are TRBV2 and TRBJ2-7; 10 bases line up with TRBD2. CDR1 is SNHLY and CDR2 is FYNNEI in the germline V gene. The CDR3 loop spans 15 amino acids. The junction had 0 bases not matched to a gene; V was cut back by 1 base and J by 0 bases. In nucleotides, the CDR3 is TGTGCCAGCAGTGAAGGACTAGCGGGCTCCTACGAGCAGTACTTC. Its translation: CASSEGLAGSYEQYF.

This chain uses TRBV28 with TRBJ2-5; D is undetermined. Germline V gene lookup returns CDR1 MDHEN and CDR2 SYDVKM. This CDR3 region has 14 residues. The ends were cut back, 1 base at V and 2 bases at J, with 8 bases in the middle. The CDR3 nucleotides are TGTGCCAGCAGTTTATCCTCAGGACAAGAGACCCAGTACTTC. Translation: CASSLSSGQETQYF.

This sequence joins TRBV6-5 and TRBJ2-7; 10 bases are a match to TRBD1. TRBJ2-5 matches the DNA end more closely, so the J call is doubtful. The CDR3 runs to 15 residues. Germline CDR1 reads MNHEY; CDR2 reads SVGAGI. The CDR3 sequence is CASRGDRGIQETQYF. The CDR3 DNA reads TGTGCCAGCAGGGGGGACAGGGGAATCCAAGAGACCCAGTACTTC.

This clone was detected only a few times. The chain uses TRBV6-5 and TRBJ2-1, with D possibly matching TRBD2 (6 bases). CDR1 and CDR2 (germline): MNHEY, SVGAGI. Trimming shortened V by 5 bases and J by 5 bases, and 13 bases separated the two germline ends. CDR3 length: 14 residues. Written as DNA, the CDR3 is TGTGCCAGCAGTACCCGGGAGCGCCACAATGAGCAGTTCTTC. This gives the protein CASSTRERHNEQFF.

The rearrangement joins TRBV19 to TRBJ1-5; possibly TRBD1 for D (5 bases). Germline CDR1 LNHDA, CDR2 SQIVND (reference sequence). This CDR3 comprises 15 residues. The V gene lost 4 bases and the J gene lost 2 bases, with 12 bases spanning the gap. In nucleotides, the CDR3 is TGTGCCAGTAGTAAAGGGGTAGGGGGCAATCAGCCCCAGCATTTT. It yields the protein CASSKGVGGNQPQHF.

The CDR3 coding sequence is TGTGCCAGCTCACCACGGGACAGCTACGAGCAGTACTTC. Its protein product is CASSPRDSYEQYF. The genes are TRBV18 and TRBJ2-7, with 7 bases matching TRBD1. J was trimmed by 3 bases and V by 1 base; bases with no gene match: 0. The CDR3 is 13 amino acids. Germline values: CDR1 KGHSH, CDR2 LQKENI.

The chain has TRBV29-1 and TRBJ1-2; 7 nucleotides line up with TRBD1. Germline loops: CDR1 SQVTM, CDR2 ANQGSEA. J lost 5 bases, V lost 8 bases, and 8 bases had no gene match. The CDR3 is 12 residues long. As DNA, the CDR3 is TGCAGCCCATGGACAGGCCCTTATGGCTACACCTTC. Its protein product is CSPWTGPYGYTF.

The CDR3 sequence is CASSFTGFNQPQHF. The CDR3 DNA reads as TGTGCCAGCAGCTTTACAGGGTTCAATCAGCCCCAGCATTTT. The chain links TRBV5-6 to TRBJ1-5, with D perhaps TRBD1 (6 bases). The CDR3 totals 14 residues. V was clipped by 2 bases and J by 3 bases, with 9 bases between them. Germline V gene sequence: CDR1 SGHDT, CDR2 YYEEEE.

As regards this clone: Other DNA sequences in this specimen translate into the identical CDR3. The V gene is TRBV9, the J gene TRBJ2-3, with unresolved D. The CDR3 length is 14 residues. Germline CDR1 is SGDLS and CDR2 is YYNGEE. V lost 1 base and J 1 base, leaving 7 bases between the germline ends. This CDR3 reads CASSVMSGTDTQYF. In nucleotides, the CDR3 is TGTGCCAGCAGCGTAATGTCCGGCACAGATACGCAGTATTTT.

V usage is TRBV4-2 and J usage is TRBJ2-2; D gene ambiguous. CDR3 length: 17 amino acids. V dropped 0 bases and J dropped 0 bases, with 11 bases sitting between them. The germline V gene has CDR1 LGHNA and CDR2 YNFKEQ. CDR3 in amino acids: CASSQESLFTNTGELFF. The CDR3 bases are TGTGCCAGCAGCCAAGAATCACTGTTTACGAACACCGGGGAGCTGTTTTTT.

The J gene is TRBJ2-3, the V gene TRBV27; 9 bases match TRBD2. Losses at the gene ends were 7 bases for V and 3 bases for J; bases not matched to a gene: 11. The CDR3 is 16 residues long. Germline CDR1 MNHEY, CDR2 SMNVEV (reference sequence). The CDR3 loop is CASTHPPAGGTDTQYF. DNA of the CDR3: TGTGCCAGCACCCACCCGCCCGCGGGAGGGACAGATACGCAGTATTTT.

The chain is built from TRBV6-1 and TRBJ2-5, with D perhaps matching TRBD1 (6 bases). The CDR3 sequence is 15 residues long. Per the germline V gene, CDR1 is MNHNS and CDR2 is SASEGT. V was clipped by 7 bases and J by 2 bases, with 17 bases between them. The CDR3 loop reads CASTVTGTTQETQYF. CDR3 nucleotides: TGTGCCAGCACAGTTACCGGGACAACACAAGAGACCCAGTACTTC.

The gene calls are TRBV6-5 and TRBJ1-1; TRBD1 matches at 7 bases. V lost 4 bases to trimming and J lost 4 bases; unmatched junction nucleotides: 3. Germline V gene lookup returns CDR1 MNHEY and CDR2 SVGAGI. The CDR3 is 13 amino acids. The CDR3 DNA follows: TGTGCCAGCAGTTTATCAGGGGGCACTGAAGCTTTCTTT. This translates into CASSLSGGTEAFF.

V usage is TRBV5-5 and J usage is TRBJ1-4, with TRBD1 as a possible D gene (5 bases). The germline gives CDR1 SGHKS, CDR2 YYEKEE (reference sequence). Trimming pared 5 bases from V and 0 bases from J, leaving 8 bases between. This CDR3 is built from 14 residues. CDR3 bases: TGTGCCAGCAGGCGGGGGTCAACTAATGAAAAACTGTTTTTT. It is translated as CASRRGSTNEKLFF.

The CDR3 DNA reads as TGTGCCAGCAGCCTAAGGGGCCTGACAGGATTAAGCGAGCAGTACTTC. It yields the protein CASSLRGLTGLSEQYF. The J gene is TRBJ2-7, the V gene TRBV6-6; D possibly corresponds to TRBD1 (6 bases). Trimming pared 6 bases from V and 6 bases from J, leaving 24 bases between. This CDR3 contains 16 residues. Germline CDR1 and CDR2: MNHNY and SVGAGI (reference sequence).

This clone was seen only once. The chain carries TRBV12-5 and TRBJ2-7; 13 nucleotides match TRBD2. V shed 5 bases and J 3 bases; nucleotides not matched to a gene: 7. Germline loops: CDR1 LGHNT, CDR2 FRNRAP. CDR3 length equals 16 residues. CDR3 amino acids: CASGAPGLAGLYEQYF. CDR3 nucleotides: TGTGCTAGTGGTGCCCCGGGACTAGCGGGACTCTACGAGCAGTACTTC.

The chain employs TRBV19 and TRBJ1-2; 7 positions match TRBD1. With 3 bases clipped from V and 2 bases from J, the junction kept 18 bases outside the gene matches. CDR3 size: 19 residues. In germline, CDR1 is LNHDA, CDR2 SQIVND (reference sequence). CDR3 residues: CASSILLTRDSSFNYGYTF. For the CDR3, the DNA is TGTGCCAGTAGTATCCTACTTACCCGGGACAGTTCTTTCAACTATGGCTACACCTTC.

The rearrangement links TRBV6-1 to TRBJ1-6, with 7 bases identical to TRBD1. Per the germline V gene, CDR1 is MNHNS and CDR2 is SASEGT. With V trimmed by 1 base and J by 7 bases, 1 base remained unmatched. The CDR3 has 14 residues. CDR3 nucleotide sequence: TGTGCCAGCAGTGAAGTGGGACAGAATTCACCCCTCCACTTT. Translation: CASSEVGQNSPLHF.

As concerns this clone: The CDR3 does not close with the conserved phenylalanine or tryptophan, likely indicating a read error. The DNA is left out, because the CDR3 cannot be placed on it with certainty; the CDR3 is given as TCRdb lists it. The rearrangement links TRBV5-5 to TRBJ2-7; the table gives TRBD1 as D, unverified against the DNA. Germline V gives CDR1 SGHKS, CDR2 YYEKEE (reference sequence). The CDR3 is 11 residues long, counting both termini. The CDR3 here is CASSLKAYRVL.

V gene TRBV5-5 combines with J gene TRBJ1-2; 8 bases fit TRBD1. In germline, CDR1 is SGHKS, CDR2 YYEKEE (reference sequence). The trim removed 4 bases at V and 4 bases at J, leaving 3 bases unmatched. The CDR3 contains 13 residues. The CDR3 spells CASSLDRAYGYTF. CDR3 bases: TGTGCCAGCAGCCTGGACAGGGCCTATGGCTACACCTTC. The variable domain in full, completed from reference TRBV5-5 and TRBJ1-2, reads DAGVTQSPTHLIKTRGQQVTLRCSPISGHKSVSWYQQVLGQGPQFIFQYYEKEERGRGNFPDRFSARQFPNYSSELNVNALLLGDSALYLCASSLDRAYGYTFGSGTRLTVV.

CDR3 amino acids: CSTRLAGGETQYF. The DNA for the CDR3 is TGCAGCACCAGACTAGCGGGGGGGGAGACCCAGTACTTC. The V call is TRBV29-1, the J call TRBJ2-5; TRBD2 aligns across 14 bases. CDR1 SQVTM and CDR2 ANQGSEA come from the germline V gene. CDR3 size: 13 residues. V dropped 8 bases and J dropped 5; count of bases not matched to a gene: 4. Drawing the rest from reference TRBV29-1 and TRBJ2-5, the complete variable domain is SAVISQKPSRDICQRGTSLTIQCQVDSQVTMMFWYRQQPGQSLTLIATANQGSEATYESGFVIDKFPISRPNLTFSTLTVSNMSPEDSSIYLCSTRLAGGETQYFGPGTRLLVL.

The V and J genes are TRBV11-2 and TRBJ2-5, with 7 bases fitting TRBD1. Germline values: CDR1 SGHAT, CDR2 FQNNGV. The CDR3 is 14 amino acids. V dropped 6 bases and J dropped 2; count of bases not matched to a gene: 6. The CDR3 DNA follows: TGTGCCAGCAGATATTGGACAGGACAAGAGACCCAGTACTTC. The encoded protein is CASRYWTGQETQYF.

This clone occurred once. The chain has TRBV19 and TRBJ1-1; TRBD1 is a possible D gene (6 bases). The germline CDR1 and CDR2 sequences are LNHDA and SQIVND (reference sequence). This CDR3 contains 18 residues. Trimming took 6 bases from V and 1 from J, leaving 24 bases between them. The DNA for the CDR3 is TGTGCCAGTAGCCACAACAGGGACACAGGGTATAGGAACACTGAAGCTTTCTTT. It specifies CASSHNRDTGYRNTEAFF. The whole variable domain, remainder taken from reference TRBV19 and TRBJ1-1, is DGGITQSPKYLFRKEGQNVTLSCEQNLNHDAMYWYRQDPGQGLRLIYYSQIVNDFQKGDIAEGYSVSREKKESFPLTVTSAQKNPTAFYLCASSHNRDTGYRNTEAFFGQGTRLTVV.

V is TRBV19 and J is TRBJ1-2; D is unclear. Trimming left V 3 bases short and J 0 bases short, with 5 bases between. This CDR3 is 13 amino acids long. Germline assignment: CDR1 LNHDA and CDR2 SQIVND (reference sequence). CDR3 sequence: CASSIATNYGYTF. CDR3 in DNA: TGTGCCAGTAGTATTGCGACTAACTATGGCTACACCTTC.

The chain employs TRBV14 and TRBJ1-1, with 9 bases aligning to TRBD1. The CDR3 consists of 13 residues. From germline, CDR1 is SGHDN and CDR2 FVKESK. J lost 4 bases, V lost 4 bases, and 1 base had no gene match. CDR3 loop: CASSRDRVTEAFF. CDR3 DNA sequence: TGTGCCAGCAGCCGGGACAGGGTCACTGAAGCTTTCTTT.

This chain uses TRBV19 with TRBJ1-6; 8 positions match TRBD1. From germline, CDR1 is LNHDA and CDR2 SQIVND (reference sequence). V gave up 9 bases and J gave up 3 bases; unmatched junction bases: 16. There are 18 residues in the CDR3. CDR3 DNA sequence: TGTGCCAGCCAGTATAGTGTTTCAGGGGGCGACTATAATTCACCCCTCCACTTT. This encodes CASQYSVSGGDYNSPLHF.

The genes are TRBV9 and TRBJ2-1, with 10 bases identical to TRBD2. This CDR3 has 18 residues. The junction had 17 bases not matched to a gene; V was cut back by 4 bases and J by 7 bases. Germline loops: CDR1 SGDLS, CDR2 YYNGEE. The CDR3 region has the DNA TGTGCCAGCAGCACCACAATATCCGGGCTAGCGGGAGAAAATGAGCAGTTCTTC. Protein product: CASSTTISGLAGENEQFF.